Each of the 5 T cell receptor beta chains below was sequenced from the same sample in a study of T-cell reconstitution after alpha-beta-depleted transplantation in children. TCRbeta library construction was performed incorporating unique molecular identifiers. A single record per CDR3 protein comes from TCRdb applying MiXCR to the PCR reads. The profile shows about 980,000 distinct CDR3 sequences, about 29% of them singletons. Source: PBMCs, mostly from graft donor cells, taken 360 days after TCRalphabeta/CD19-depleted stem cell transplant. The receptors were gathered from a boy in the first two years of life who had a stem cell transplant for SCID, so the T cells may come from the graft donor.

This clonotype was observed a few times. The chain combines TRBV4-1 with TRBJ2-2, with 9 bases matching TRBD1. CDR1 is MGHRA and CDR2 is YSYEKL in the germline V gene. Losses at the gene ends were 0 bases for V and 2 bases for J; bases not matched to a gene: 4. The CDR3 totals 17 residues. DNA for the CDR3: TGCGCCAGCAGCCAAGACGGGACAGGGTTAAACACCGGGGAGCTGTTTTTT. It encodes CASSQDGTGLNTGELFF.

The chain is built from TRBV6-2 or TRBV6-3 and TRBJ1-1, with D unresolved. Germline-derived CDR1 and CDR2 are MNHEY and SVGEGT. CDR3 size: 16 residues. V dropped 0 bases and J dropped 2 bases, with 13 bases sitting between them. The CDR3 loop reads CASSYSWSTENTEAFF. The CDR3 coding sequence is TGTGCCAGCAGTTACTCGTGGTCCACTGAAAACACTGAAGCTTTCTTT.

The chain joins TRBV6-1 to TRBJ2-7, with 9 bases that match TRBD1. V was pared by 6 bases and J by 0 bases, with 3 bases of the junction left unmatched. CDR3 length: 14 amino acids. Germline CDR1 MNHNS, CDR2 SASEGT. CDR3 nucleotide sequence: TGTGCCAGCAGGAGGGACAGGGCCTCCTACGAGCAGTACTTC. Amino acids: CASRRDRASYEQYF.

This clonotype was detected a few times. V is TRBV4-1 and J is TRBJ2-2; 8 positions match TRBD2. Germline V gene sequence: CDR1 MGHRA, CDR2 YSYEKL. Trimming at V came to 4 bases and at J to 7 bases, leaving 8 bases not matched to a gene. The CDR3 totals 15 residues. Here the CDR3 reads CASSRPGGRGGELFF. The CDR3 DNA reads as TGCGCCAGCAGCCGACCGGGGGGGCGAGGCGGGGAGCTGTTTTTT.

The genes are TRBV5-1 and TRBJ2-2; D is possibly TRBD2 (5 bases). The V and J ends lost 4 bases and 5 bases respectively, with 12 bases between them. CDR3 length equals 14 residues. CDR1 is SGHRS, CDR2 YFSETQ, per germline. This CDR3 is CASSPPGWTGELFF. The CDR3 DNA sequence: TGCGCCAGCAGCCCCCCGGGGTGGACCGGGGAGCTGTTTTTT.